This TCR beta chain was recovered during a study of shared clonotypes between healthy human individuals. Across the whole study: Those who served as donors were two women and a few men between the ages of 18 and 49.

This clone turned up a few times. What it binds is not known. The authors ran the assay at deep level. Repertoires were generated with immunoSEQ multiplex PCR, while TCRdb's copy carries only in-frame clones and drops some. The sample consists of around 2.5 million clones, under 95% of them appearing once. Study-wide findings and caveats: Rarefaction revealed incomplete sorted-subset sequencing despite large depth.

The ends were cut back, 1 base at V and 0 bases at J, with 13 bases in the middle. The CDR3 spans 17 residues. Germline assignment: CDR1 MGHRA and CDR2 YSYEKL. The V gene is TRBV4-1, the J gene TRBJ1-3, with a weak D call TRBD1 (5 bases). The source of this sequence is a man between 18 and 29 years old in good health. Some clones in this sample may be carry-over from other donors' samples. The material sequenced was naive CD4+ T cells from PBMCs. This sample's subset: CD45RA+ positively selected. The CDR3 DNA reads TGCGCCAGCAGCCAAGTCCGGGGAGGGACCTCTGGAAACACCATATATTTT. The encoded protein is CASSQVRGGTSGNTIYF.